This record concerns one TCR beta chain sequence. Its antigen has not been determined. Qualities for individual bases were not recorded, and no much larger clone is one base off. Ficoll-Paque density gradient centrifugation was used to isolate PBMCs. This entry belongs to a study of T-cell memory formation after mild COVID-19 (dated by TCRdb to the early 2020s). Some background on the complete study: TCR sequence clusters from the two donors were largely donor specific. T-cell clones expanding and contracting after mild COVID-19 in two donors were tracked by longitudinal TCRalpha and TCRbeta repertoire sequencing. The cohort comprised two young, previously healthy adult volunteers, one female and one male. Study-level results and caveats: Clones that contracted from day 15 to 85 showed balanced CD4/CD8 phenotypes, whereas a second wave of clones that expanded from day 15 to 37 leaned towards CD4+. Some responding clones were found in pre-infection memory, which suggests that pre-existing cross-reactive memory T cells took part in the SARS-CoV-2 response. Whether the second-wave clones peaking on day 37 were SARS-CoV-2 specific was not confirmed. Contracting CD4+ clones turned up mainly in the CM and EM memory subsets, whereas EMRA was where CD8+ clones were enriched. Only a couple of mild cases were covered in the study, and larger cohorts including severe cases with pre-infection samples were considered necessary.

Between the V and J ends, shortened by 10 bases and 4 bases respectively, the junction contains 19 bases. Inclusive of the bounding cysteine and phenylalanine, the CDR3 is 14 residues long. The kept DNA is CDR3 alone, 42 bases in frame from the first base. Looking up the germline V gene (reference sequence) yields CDR1 LNHDA and CDR2 SQIVND. TCRdb shows the sequencer as Illumina NovaSeq 6000. TCRalpha and TCRbeta cDNA libraries were constructed by 5'RACE with constant-segment primers, with sample barcodes and unique molecular identifiers being introduced. Trizol reagent was used to extract RNA from every sample. Amplification of the libraries took two PCR steps, and the second step added a second sample barcode plus Illumina TruSeq adapters. Sequencing of libraries was performed on an Illumina NovaSeq with 2 x 150 bp paired-end reads. The authors' pipeline ran thus. Reads were demultiplexed and collapsed into UMI-guided consensus sequences with migec v1.2.7. With mixcr v2.1.11, UMI consensuses were aligned to TRA and TRB V and J templates and assembled into clonotypes. A clonotype was counted as expanded or contracted only if both edgeR and NoisET called the change significant, with noise models trained on biological replicates. For edgeR calls, the cutoffs were a false discovery rate-adjusted p below 0.01 and a log2 fold-change threshold of 1. PCA with hierarchical clustering of max-normalized trajectories of the 1000 most abundant clonotypes was used as exploratory dynamics analysis. Separately sequenced CD4+ and CD8+ repertoires were used to assign the CD4 or CD8 phenotype of responding clones. TCRdb cleaned the public reads at Q25 with fastp, built clones with MiXCR and kept in-frame beta chains. Rows with one shared CDR3 protein collapse into an entry with the most common genes and DNA. The V and J calls and clone size are TCRdb's, not the authors'. The sample contains roughly 70,000 distinct CDR3 sequences, around 17% of them found a single time. 30% to 35% of the sample comes from the top ten.

The rearranged chain carries TRBV19 and TRBJ1-2; a tentative D call is TRBD1 (5 bases match). Sequencing input: PBMCs or a T cell subset sorted from them (not recorded which). This TCR derives from an adult woman who had mild COVID-19 (a few samples of this study predate the infection). The sample titles of this study are shuffled in the database, so cell type and time point are left out; the donor was told from shared clones. This receptor carries the CDR3 CATNPGTAFYGYTF. The DNA reads TGTGCCACAAACCCCGGGACGGCGTTCTATGGCTACACCTTC.